These 8 T cell receptor beta chains share one sample of origin, sequenced in a study of breast tumors, draining lymph nodes, adjacent tissues. From the multiplex PCR reads, TCRdb called clonotypes with MiXCR, one entry per CDR3 protein. This sample has nearly 200,000 distinct CDR3 sequences; approximately 33% occur once, and the top ten carry approximately 4.5%. Axillary draining lymph nodes of breast cancer patients supplied the node samples. What was sequenced was axillary lymph node tissue. Receptor source: a female donor with breast cancer. Some clones in this sample may be carry-over from other donors' samples.

In its sample, this clonotype was seen a few times. A much bigger clone sits one base away, suggesting this may be a read error. The chain employs TRBV5-5 and TRBJ1-3; D unresolved. Trimming took off 4 bases at V and 2 bases at J, with 16 bases between the two ends. The CDR3 extends over 16 amino acids. The germline gives CDR1 SGHKS, CDR2 YYEKEE (reference sequence). The CDR3 is CASSPHPALTGNTIYF. In DNA, the CDR3 is TGTGCCAGCAGCCCCCACCCTGCACTCACTGGAAACACCATATATTTT. Full variable domain (missing parts from reference TRBV5-5 and TRBJ1-3): DAGVTQSPTHLIKTRGQQVTLRCSPISGHKSVSWYQQVLGQGPQFIFQYYEKEERGRGNFPDRFSARQFPNYSSELNVNALLLGDSALYLCASSPHPALTGNTIYFGEGSWLTVV.

This clonotype was counted at least ten times. This chain connects TRBV28 to TRBJ2-1; D is undetermined. This CDR3 comprises 12 residues. V was shortened by 5 bases and J by 3 bases, with 5 bases between the two germline ends. From germline, CDR1 is MDHEN and CDR2 SYDVKM. The CDR3 loop reads CASSTYYNEQFF. CDR3 DNA sequence: TGTGCCAGCAGTACTTACTACAATGAGCAGTTCTTC.

This clonotype was recorded a few times. The chain carries TRBV5-4 and TRBJ2-7, with 8 nucleotides matching TRBD2. V shed 2 bases and J 1 base; nucleotides not matched to a gene: 2. This CDR3 comprises 14 residues. Germline loops: CDR1 SGHNT, CDR2 YYREEE (reference sequence). The CDR3 bases are TGTGCCAGCAGCTTAGCGGGGGCATCCTACGAGCAGTACTTC. Protein: CASSLAGASYEQYF.

This clonotype appeared many times. The rearrangement links TRBV9 to TRBJ1-2; 9 bases match TRBD1. The V gene end was trimmed by 0 bases and the J gene end by 8 bases; junction bases not matched to a gene: 8. The length of the CDR3 is 15 residues. Per germline, CDR1 SGDLS and CDR2 YYNGEE. The CDR3 DNA sequence: TGTGCCAGCAGCGTAGAACAGGGGGCGGTTGGAGGCTACACCTTC. As protein: CASSVEQGAVGGYTF.

This clonotype was seen ten or more times. This rearrangement joins TRBV10-3 to TRBJ2-7; 8 nucleotides agree with TRBD1. This CDR3 is 16 amino acids long. CDR1 is ENHRY and CDR2 is SYGVKD in the germline V gene. With 2 bases clipped from V and 0 bases from J, the junction kept 6 bases outside the gene matches. The CDR3 sequence is CAISEPGQASSYEQYF. The CDR3 DNA follows: TGTGCCATCAGTGAGCCGGGACAGGCGAGCTCCTACGAGCAGTACTTC.

At least ten counts were recorded for this clonotype. The chain joins TRBV7-3 to TRBJ2-3, with D perhaps given as TRBD1 or TRBD2 (5 bases each). The CDR3 sequence is 18 residues long. The ends were cut back, 0 bases at V and 4 bases at J, with 20 bases in the middle. CDR1 and CDR2 (germline): SGHTA, FQGTGA. The CDR3 nucleotides are TGTGCCAGCAGCTTAACAGGCCGGGTGGGACGCCTCGCAGATACGCAGTATTTT. This sequence encodes CASSLTGRVGRLADTQYF.

The chain recombines TRBV5-8 with TRBJ1-2; D is ambiguous. The CDR3 runs 11 residues. Germline-derived CDR1 and CDR2 are SGHTS and YDEGEE. V was clipped by 2 bases and J by 10 bases, with 9 bases between them. CDR3 coding DNA: TGTGCCAGCAGCTTTCTGAAGGCCTACACCTTC. Translated: CASSFLKAYTF.

The chain combines TRBV7-9 with TRBJ1-2; D unresolved. The V gene's germline CDR1 is SEHNR and CDR2 FQNEAQ (reference sequence). V was shortened by 6 bases and J by 5 bases, with 16 bases between the two germline ends. This CDR3 contains 14 residues. This chain's CDR3 is CASRDDGEGYGYTF. In DNA, the CDR3 is TGTGCCAGCAGGGACGACGGGGAGGGATATGGCTACACCTTC.